The present entry profiles one TCR beta chain with its context. These data belong to a study of cytomegalovirus exposure and HLA in healthy donors. The CDR3 runs to 17 residues. The germline V gene encodes CDR1 SGHDT and CDR2 YYEEEE. V trimming: 0 bases; J trimming: 8 bases; junction bases outside the gene matches: 15. The PCR used 60 Vbeta and 13 Jbeta primers. Some clones are missing from TCRdb's copy, which holds only in-frame ones; the method was immunoSEQ multiplex PCR. The sample yields about 150,000 clones, less than 85% seen once. The gene calls are TRBV5-6 and TRBJ2-5, with 8 bases fitting TRBD1. The source is a boy between 2 and 10 years old in good health and CMV-seronegative. The sequenced sample consisted of PBMCs. CDR3 amino acids: CASSLESGTGRKVTQYF. The CDR3 DNA is TGTGCCAGCAGCTTGGAATCCGGGACAGGCAGGAAAGTTACCCAGTACTTC.